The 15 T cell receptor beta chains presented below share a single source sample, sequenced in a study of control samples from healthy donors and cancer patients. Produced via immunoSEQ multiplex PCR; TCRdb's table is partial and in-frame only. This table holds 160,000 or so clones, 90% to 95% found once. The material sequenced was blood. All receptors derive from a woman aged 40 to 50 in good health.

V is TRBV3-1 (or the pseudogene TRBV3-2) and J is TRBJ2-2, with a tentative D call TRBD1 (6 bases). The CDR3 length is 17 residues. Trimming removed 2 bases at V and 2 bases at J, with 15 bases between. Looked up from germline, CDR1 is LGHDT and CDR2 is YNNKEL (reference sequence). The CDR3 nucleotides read TGTGCCAGCAGCCAATCACTAGGACAGCCAAACACCGGGGAGCTGTTTTTT. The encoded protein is CASSQSLGQPNTGELFF.

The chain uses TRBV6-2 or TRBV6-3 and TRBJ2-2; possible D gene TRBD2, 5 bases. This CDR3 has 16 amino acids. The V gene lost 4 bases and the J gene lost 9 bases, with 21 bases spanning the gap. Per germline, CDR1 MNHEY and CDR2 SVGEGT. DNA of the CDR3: TGTGCCAGCAGTTCTGATTTGGACTCAACATATAGGGAGCTGTTTTTT. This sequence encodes CASSSDLDSTYRELFF.

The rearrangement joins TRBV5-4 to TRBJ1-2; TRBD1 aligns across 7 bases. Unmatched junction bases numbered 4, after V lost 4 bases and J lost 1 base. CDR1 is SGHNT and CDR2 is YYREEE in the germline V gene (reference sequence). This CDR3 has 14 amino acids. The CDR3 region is CASSGGTDNYGYTF. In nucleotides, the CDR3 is TGTGCCAGCAGCGGTGGGACAGATAACTATGGCTACACCTTC.

The CDR3 region has the DNA TGTGCCAGTAACATGGGGACAGGCAATTCACCCCTCCACTTT. The encoded protein is CASNMGTGNSPLHF. The genes are TRBV19 and TRBJ1-6; 8 bases are shared with TRBD1. The CDR3 sequence is 14 residues long. Germline CDR1 and CDR2: LNHDA and SQIVND (reference sequence). The trim removed 7 bases at V and 7 bases at J, leaving 6 bases unmatched.

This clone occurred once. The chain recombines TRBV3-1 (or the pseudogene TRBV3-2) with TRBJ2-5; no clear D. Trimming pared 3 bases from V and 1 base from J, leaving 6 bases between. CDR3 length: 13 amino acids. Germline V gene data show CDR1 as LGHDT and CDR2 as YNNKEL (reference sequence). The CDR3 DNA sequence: TGTGCCAGCAGCCAGGGCCGCCAAGAGACCCAGTACTTC. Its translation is CASSQGRQETQYF.

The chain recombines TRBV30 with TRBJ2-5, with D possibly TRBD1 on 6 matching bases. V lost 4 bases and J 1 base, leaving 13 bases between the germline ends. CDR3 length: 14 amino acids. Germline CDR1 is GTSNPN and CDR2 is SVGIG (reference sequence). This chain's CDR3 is CAWNGGPIQETQYF. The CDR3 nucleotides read TGTGCCTGGAATGGGGGCCCAATCCAAGAGACCCAGTACTTC.

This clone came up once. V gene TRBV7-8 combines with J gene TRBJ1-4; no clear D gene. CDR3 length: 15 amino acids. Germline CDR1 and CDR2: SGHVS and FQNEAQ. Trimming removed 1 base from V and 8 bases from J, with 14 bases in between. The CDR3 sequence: CASSLGPGPEEKLFF. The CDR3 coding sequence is TGTGCCAGCAGCTTAGGCCCCGGTCCAGAAGAAAAACTGTTTTTT. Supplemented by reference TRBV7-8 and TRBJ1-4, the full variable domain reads GAGVSQSPRYKVAKRGQDVALRCDPISGHVSLFWYQQALGQGPEFLTYFQNEAQLDKSGLPSDRFFAERPEGSVSTLKIQRTQQEDSAVYLCASSLGPGPEEKLFFGSGTQLSVL.

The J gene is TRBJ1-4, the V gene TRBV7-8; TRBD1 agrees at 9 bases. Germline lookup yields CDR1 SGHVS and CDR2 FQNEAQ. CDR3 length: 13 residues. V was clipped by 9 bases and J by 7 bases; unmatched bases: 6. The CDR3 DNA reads TGTGCCAGTGGCGGGACAGGGTTTGAAAAACTGTTTTTT. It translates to CASGGTGFEKLFF.

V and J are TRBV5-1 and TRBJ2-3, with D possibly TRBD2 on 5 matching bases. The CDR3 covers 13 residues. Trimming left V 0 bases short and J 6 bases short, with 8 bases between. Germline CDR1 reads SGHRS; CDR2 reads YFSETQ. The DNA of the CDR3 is TGCGCCAGCAGCTTGGAAACTAGGGATACGCAGTATTTT. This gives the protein CASSLETRDTQYF.

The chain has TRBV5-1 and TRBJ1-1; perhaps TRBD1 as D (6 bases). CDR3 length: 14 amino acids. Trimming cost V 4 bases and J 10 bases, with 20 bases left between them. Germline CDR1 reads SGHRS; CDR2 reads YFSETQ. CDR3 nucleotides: TGCGCCAGCAGCCGCAATGAGGGGGGGAGAATAGCTTTCTTT. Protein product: CASSRNEGGRIAFF.

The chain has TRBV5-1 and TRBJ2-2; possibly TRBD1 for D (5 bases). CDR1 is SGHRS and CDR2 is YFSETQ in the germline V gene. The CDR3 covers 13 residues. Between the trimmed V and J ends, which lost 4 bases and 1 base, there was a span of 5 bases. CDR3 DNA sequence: TGCGCCAGCAGCGGACAGAACACCGGGGAGCTGTTTTTT. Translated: CASSGQNTGELFF.

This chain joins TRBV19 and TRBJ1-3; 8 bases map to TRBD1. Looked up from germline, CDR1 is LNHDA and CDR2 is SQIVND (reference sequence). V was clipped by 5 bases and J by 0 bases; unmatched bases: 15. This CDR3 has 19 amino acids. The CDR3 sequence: CASSYRSTGQGSSGNTIYF. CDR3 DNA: TGTGCCAGTAGTTACCGATCCACTGGACAGGGAAGCTCTGGAAACACCATATATTTT.

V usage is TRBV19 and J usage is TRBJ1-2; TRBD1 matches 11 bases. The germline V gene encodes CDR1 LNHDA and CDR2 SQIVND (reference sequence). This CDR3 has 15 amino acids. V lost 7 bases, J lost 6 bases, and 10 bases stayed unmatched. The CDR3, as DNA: TGTGCCAGTACCCTAGGGACAGGGGGAAGTAATGGCTACACCTTC. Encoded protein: CASTLGTGGSNGYTF. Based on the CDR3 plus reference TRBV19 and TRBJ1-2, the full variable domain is DGGITQSPKYLFRKEGQNVTLSCEQNLNHDAMYWYRQDPGQGLRLIYYSQIVNDFQKGDIAEGYSVSREKKESFPLTVTSAQKNPTAFYLCASTLGTGGSNGYTFGSGTRLTVV.

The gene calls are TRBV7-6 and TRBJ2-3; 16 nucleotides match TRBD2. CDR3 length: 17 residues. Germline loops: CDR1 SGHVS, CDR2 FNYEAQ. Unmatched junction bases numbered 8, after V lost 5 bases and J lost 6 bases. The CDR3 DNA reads TGTGCCAGCAGCGGAACCGGGACTAGCGGGAGGGGGGATACGCAGTATTTT. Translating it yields CASSGTGTSGRGDTQYF.

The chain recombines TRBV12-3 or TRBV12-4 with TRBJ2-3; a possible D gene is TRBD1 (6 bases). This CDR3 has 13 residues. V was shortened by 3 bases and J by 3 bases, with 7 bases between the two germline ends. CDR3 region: CASSFRGTDTQYF. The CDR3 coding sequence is TGTGCCAGCAGTTTTAGGGGGACAGATACGCAGTATTTT.